Here is one T cell receptor (beta chain) with its context. Its antigen remains undetermined. Within one base of it there is no much larger clone, and no base qualities were kept. This record comes from a study of shared clonotypes between healthy human individuals (TCRdb year 2020). About the study as a whole: A couple of women and a few men aged 18 to 49 years were included in the cohort. Libraries were prepared and TCR repertoires were sequenced by different laboratories using diverse techniques, in order to increase sequencing depth and limit assay-specific biases. Leukapheresis yielded between about 0.8 and 9.5 billion PBMCs per donor. Per donor, three plates each were used for CD4 naive and CD4 memory, two for CD8 naive, and one for CD8 memory. To estimate repertoire size and how much clonotype sharing occurs between individuals, the study deeply sequenced the blood TCR repertoires of a handful of healthy adults. The research as a whole found: Rarefaction of sorted-subset datasets indicated incomplete sequencing despite the large sequencing depth. Clonotypes shared by all four sorted-subset donors showed higher generation probabilities than non-shared clonotypes. Pairwise subsampling led to the expectation that sequencing depth would affect the degree of clonotype sharing among donors. Only blood was sampled, and tissue TCR repertoires likely differ from those in blood. Naive subsets generally had larger estimated clonotype richness than memory subsets did. When several donors were compared, the shared fraction of clonotypes was around 5% for naive CD4, roughly 3.3% for naive CD8, roughly 2.3% for memory CD4, and 0.35% to 0.4% for memory CD8. The small number of donors limited the genetic and exposure-history diversity represented.

Using the deep immunoSEQ assay, TCR CDR3 regions were amplified from genomic DNA by multiplex PCR. Extracted genomic DNA from each cell subset was distributed evenly across all wells of several immunoSEQ 96-well plates, and each plate was treated as a replicate. For sorted subsets, approximately 200 ng of genomic DNA, equivalent to tens of thousands of T cell genomes, went into each replicate PCR. Purified libraries were quantified with a Qubit 3.0 fluorometer, sized on a Bioanalyzer 2100, and re-quantified with the KAPA Library Quantification kit. Every immunoSEQ 96-well plate was sequenced on a separate single-read 150-cycle Illumina NextSeq 550 flow cell. From the authors' description of their analysis: Because only junctional sequences without quality scores were contained in the immunoSEQ output, filtering matching that applied to full-length reads could not be performed. Sequences were annotated with PyIR, a Python wrapper for IgBLAST v1.9, using IMGT germline references to assign V/J genes and CDR3. Reads were filtered out if the reads had weak V/J assignments (E-value above 1e-6), no CDR3, stop codons, out-of-frame junctions, or ambiguous translated residues. V3J clonotypes were defined as sequences sharing an identical inferred V gene, J gene, and CDR3 amino acid sequence. Percentage overlap between repertoires was calculated by dividing the number of shared unique clonotypes by the size of the smaller repertoire. RTK rarefaction, the Chao1 estimator, and Recon v2.1 estimates of unobserved clonotypes were used to assess repertoire richness. For all TCRbeta clonotypes obtained by the gDNA method from a few donors, generation probabilities were computed with OLGA. This immuneACCESS table, as held by TCRdb, lists in-frame sequences with V and J called but not all clones. Of the missing ones, under half trace to an unresolved V gene in checked studies; the others have no known cause. Clonal size and the V and J genes are those of that table, whereas D and trimming came from the DNA. Counted in this sample were roughly 2.1 million clones; under 95% of them appeared once. Jointly, the top ten make up around 1.7% of the sample.

For the CD8 naive samples, CD45RO-negative cells were positively selected for CCR7, yielding a CD45RA+CCR7+ population from which TemRA cells were excluded. The donors were healthy, HIV-negative adults who had no recently reported acute infections or vaccinations. Only Caucasian adults living in Nashville, Tennessee, USA were represented among the donors. Blood was collected by leukapheresis, and PBMCs were isolated by Ficoll-Histopaque density gradient centrifugation and then cryopreserved in liquid nitrogen vapor phase. Analytical flow cytometry was used to check the purity and quantity of every magnetically sorted T cell population. Genomic DNA was isolated from each sorted fraction and quantified by UV absorbance on a Nanodrop 2000c. The CDR3 covers 12 residues, taking in both the cysteine and the phenylalanine. This entry keeps only the CDR3 DNA: 36 bases, framed from base 1. As encoded in the germline V gene, CDR1 is MDHEN while CDR2 is SYDVKM. Deletion took 3 bases off V and 8 bases off J, with a span of 8 bases between the germline ends.

This receptor was obtained from a man aged 18 to 35 in good health. Some clones in this sample may be carry-over from other donors' samples. This sequence uses TRBV28 and TRBJ2-1, with the D gene too uncertain to name. The specimen sequenced was naive CD8+ T cells from PBMCs. In the paper's terms, the cell subset or site label means: CD45RA+CCR7+. The CDR3 here reads CASSFPSDEQFF. The nucleotide sequence reads TGTGCCAGCAGTTTCCCCTCTGATGAGCAGTTCTTC.